The T cell receptor (beta chain) under discussion was sequenced for a study of molecular identifiers for immune sequencing clone quantification. MiXCR, run by TCRdb on the PCR reads, gives a single entry per CDR3 protein. The table lists 97,000 or so distinct CDR3 sequences, roughly 24% of them singletons, with around 0.92% in the top ten. Notes on this clonotype: This may come from a read error, since a much larger clone is one base off.

This receptor was obtained from a human donor in good health. Some libraries in this study had Jurkat cell RNA spiked in. Sequenced sample: naive CD8+ T cells from blood, with Jurkat cell RNA spiked in. The subset was: FACS-sorted CD8+CD4-CCR7+CD45RA+ naive T cells.

The CDR3 DNA is TGTGCCAGCAGCCTAGGGCATGACGAGCGGTACTTC. It translates to CASSLGHDERYF. The genes are TRBV7-9 and TRBJ2-7; no clear D gene. The CDR3 runs 12 residues. CDR1 and CDR2 (germline): SEHNR, FQNEAQ (reference sequence).